Below, 30 T cell receptor beta chains from the same sample are listed, as sequenced in a study of blood T cell repertoires in COVID-19. The protocol was immunoSEQ multiplex PCR, while the TCRdb copy is restricted to in-frame clones and leaves out a portion. The table includes 310,000 or so clones, about 91% detected once. The specimen sequenced was PBMCs or T cells enriched from blood (not recorded which). The receptors originated from a woman under 30 who had recovered from COVID-19.

This clone was counted between two and nine times. V and J are TRBV7-2 and TRBJ2-1; 14 nucleotides line up with TRBD2. CDR3 length: 16 residues. Per germline, CDR1 SGHTA and CDR2 FQGNSA. The J segment lost 7 bases and the V segment lost 5 bases, leaving 7 bases of the junction unmatched. The CDR3 reads CASSLGLAGGVNEQFF. In DNA, the CDR3 is TGTGCCAGCAGCCTCGGACTAGCGGGAGGCGTAAATGAGCAGTTCTTC.

V gene TRBV5-6 combines with J gene TRBJ2-2, with D uncertain. Trimming removed 0 bases from V and 2 bases from J, with 14 bases in between. In germline, CDR1 is SGHDT, CDR2 YYEEEE. CDR3 length: 17 amino acids. CDR3 in DNA: TGTGCCAGCAGCTTGGCCGGTTTGCAGGTCAACACCGGGGAGCTGTTTTTT. Its translation: CASSLAGLQVNTGELFF.

CDR3: CATAGAGDTEAFF. Written as DNA, the CDR3 is TGTGCGACAGCGGGGGCCGGGGACACTGAAGCTTTCTTT. The chain recombines TRBV25-1 with TRBJ1-1; D is possibly TRBD1 (6 bases). The CDR3 totals 13 residues. Germline lookup yields CDR1 MGHDK and CDR2 SYGVNS.

This clone has a handful of counts. The chain recombines TRBV5-1 with TRBJ1-2, with 10 nucleotides matching TRBD1. Germline lookup yields CDR1 SGHRS and CDR2 YFSETQ. The J segment lost 8 bases and the V segment lost 3 bases, leaving 7 bases of the junction unmatched. The CDR3 has 14 residues. CDR3 in DNA: TGCGCCAGCAGCTGGGGGACAGGGGCCGAGGGCTACACCTTC. Protein sequence: CASSWGTGAEGYTF.

The chain employs TRBV28 and TRBJ1-5; D perhaps matches TRBD1 (5 bases). Germline V gene data show CDR1 as MDHEN and CDR2 as SYDVKM. The length of the CDR3 is 15 residues. V shed 6 bases and J shed 4 bases, with 16 bases lying between them. For the CDR3, the DNA is TGTGCCAGCAGCTCCCTTGGGGCAGCTAATCAGCCCCAGCATTTT. This translates into CASSSLGAANQPQHF.

The rearrangement links TRBV19 to TRBJ2-7, with D hard to call. The V gene lost 2 bases and the J gene lost 2 bases, with 4 bases spanning the gap. This CDR3 contains 12 residues. Germline CDR1 is LNHDA and CDR2 is SQIVND (reference sequence). The chain's CDR3 is CASSINTYEQYF. The CDR3 coding sequence is TGTGCCAGTAGTATAAACACCTACGAGCAGTACTTC.

The chain is built from TRBV27 and TRBJ2-1; the D gene is possibly TRBD2 (6 bases). The germline V gene has CDR1 MNHEY and CDR2 SMNVEV (reference sequence). CDR3 length equals 15 residues. The germline V and J ends were trimmed by 6 bases and 0 bases, with 12 bases remaining between them. The CDR3 loop reads CASSPGVSSYNEQFF. CDR3 DNA sequence: TGTGCCAGCAGCCCGGGGGTGAGCTCCTACAATGAGCAGTTCTTC.

In its sample, this clone was seen once. This chain links TRBV6-5 with TRBJ1-2, with a tentative D call TRBD1 (5 bases). CDR1 and CDR2 (germline): MNHEY, SVGAGI. V gave up 4 bases and J gave up 7 bases, with 13 bases separating them. CDR3 length: 13 amino acids. The CDR3 here is CASSFPQGLGYTF. The CDR3 nucleotides read TGTGCCAGCAGTTTCCCCCAGGGACTTGGCTACACCTTC.

The chain joins TRBV5-5 to TRBJ1-6; 9 positions match TRBD1. The CDR3 totals 18 residues. Germline V gives CDR1 SGHKS, CDR2 YYEKEE (reference sequence). The ends lost 2 bases at V and 9 bases at J; junction bases unmatched: 15. CDR3: CASSFGRTGQGFGSPLHF. The CDR3 coding sequence is TGTGCCAGCAGCTTCGGCAGGACTGGACAGGGGTTTGGTTCACCCCTCCACTTT. The variable domain in full, completed from reference TRBV5-5 and TRBJ1-6, reads DAGVTQSPTHLIKTRGQQVTLRCSPISGHKSVSWYQQVLGQGPQFIFQYYEKEERGRGNFPDRFSARQFPNYSSELNVNALLLGDSALYLCASSFGRTGQGFGSPLHFGNGTRLTVT.

The chain has TRBV28 and TRBJ1-2; 7 bases agree with TRBD1. This CDR3 has 14 residues. V lost 6 bases to trimming and J lost 8 bases; unmatched junction nucleotides: 12. Germline CDR1 MDHEN, CDR2 SYDVKM. The CDR3 loop is CASRQTGYSRGYTF. The CDR3 DNA follows: TGTGCCAGCAGACAGACAGGGTACAGTAGAGGCTACACCTTC.

The gene calls are TRBV7-8 and TRBJ1-2, with 10 bases matching TRBD1. CDR3 length: 14 residues. The junction had 8 bases not matched to a gene; V was cut back by 4 bases and J by 9 bases. Germline values: CDR1 SGHVS, CDR2 FQNEAQ. CDR3 sequence reads: CASSYPTGGKRYTF. The CDR3 nucleotides read TGTGCCAGCAGCTATCCGACAGGGGGCAAGCGCTACACCTTC.

The J gene is TRBJ2-7, the V gene TRBV6-2 or TRBV6-3, with 9 bases fitting TRBD1. V dropped 1 base and J dropped 1; count of bases not matched to a gene: 2. This CDR3 comprises 15 residues. Germline values: CDR1 MNHEY, CDR2 SVGEGT. CDR3 loop: CASSYYRGPSYEQYF. CDR3 nucleotides: TGTGCCAGCAGTTACTACAGGGGGCCTTCCTACGAGCAGTACTTC.

The gene calls are TRBV27 and TRBJ2-6; D is possibly TRBD2 (5 bases). Germline assignment: CDR1 MNHEY and CDR2 SMNVEV (reference sequence). There are 15 residues in the CDR3. Trimming shortened V by 3 bases and J by 0 bases, and 6 bases separated the two germline ends. The CDR3 DNA reads TGTGCCAGCAGTTTGGGGAGCTCTGGGGCCAACGTCCTGACTTTC. Translated: CASSLGSSGANVLTF.

This chain links TRBV3-1 (or the pseudogene TRBV3-2) with TRBJ2-7; 7 bases line up with TRBD2. The CDR3 length is 15 residues. The ends lost 0 bases at V and 4 bases at J; junction bases unmatched: 6. The germline CDR1 and CDR2 sequences are LGHDT and YNNKEL (reference sequence). CDR3 coding DNA: TGTGCCAGCAGCCAAGATTCGAGCGGGAAATACGAGCAGTACTTC. Protein sequence: CASSQDSSGKYEQYF.

This chain connects TRBV5-6 to TRBJ2-2; tentative D call: TRBD1 (5 bases). Germline-derived CDR1 and CDR2 are SGHDT and YYEEEE. The V end was cut by 2 bases, the J end by 4 bases, with 9 bases between. The CDR3 contains 14 residues. The CDR3 nucleotides read TGTGCCAGCAGCTTCGACAGAGCCACCGGGGAGCTGTTTTTT. It yields the protein CASSFDRATGELFF.

This chain joins TRBV19 and TRBJ1-2, with D possibly matching TRBD1 (5 bases). V was clipped by 4 bases and J by 3 bases, with 15 bases between them. The CDR3 covers 15 residues. Germline V gene lookup returns CDR1 LNHDA and CDR2 SQIVND (reference sequence). The CDR3 is CASSKPAGGDYGYTF. CDR3 coding DNA: TGTGCCAGTAGTAAACCCGCGGGGGGTGACTATGGCTACACCTTC. The entire variable domain, with the rest obtained from reference TRBV19 and TRBJ1-2, is as follows: DGGITQSPKYLFRKEGQNVTLSCEQNLNHDAMYWYRQDPGQGLRLIYYSQIVNDFQKGDIAEGYSVSREKKESFPLTVTSAQKNPTAFYLCASSKPAGGDYGYTFGSGTRLTVV.

The chain recombines TRBV3-1 (or the pseudogene TRBV3-2) with TRBJ1-3; 7 nucleotides match TRBD1. Germline V gene lookup returns CDR1 LGHDT and CDR2 YNNKEL (reference sequence). Trimming at V came to 1 base and at J to 0 bases, leaving 3 bases not matched to a gene. The CDR3 has 16 amino acids. Here the CDR3 reads CASSQGGQSSGNTIYF. DNA for the CDR3: TGTGCCAGCAGCCAAGGGGGACAGAGCTCTGGAAACACCATATATTTT.

The count of this clone is one. The chain is built from TRBV9 and TRBJ2-3; 9 positions match TRBD1. V dropped 3 bases and J dropped 1; count of bases not matched to a gene: 3. Germline V gene data show CDR1 as SGDLS and CDR2 as YYNGEE. CDR3 length: 15 residues. The CDR3 spells CASSEQGARTDTQYF. Here the CDR3 DNA reads TGTGCCAGCAGCGAACAGGGGGCCCGCACAGATACGCAGTATTTT.

The chain couples TRBV5-1 to TRBJ1-1; 7 bases line up with TRBD1. CDR3 length equals 13 residues. The trim removed 0 bases at V and 7 bases at J, leaving 3 bases unmatched. CDR1 is SGHRS and CDR2 is YFSETQ in the germline V gene. Here the CDR3 reads CASSLVRGREAFF. The DNA for the CDR3 is TGCGCCAGCAGCTTGGTTAGGGGGCGTGAAGCTTTCTTT. Combining the CDR3 with reference TRBV5-1 and TRBJ1-1 gives the whole variable domain KAGVTQTPRYLIKTRGQQVTLSCSPISGHRSVSWYQQTPGQGLQFLFEYFSETQRNKGNFPGRFSGRQFSNSRSEMNVSTLELGDSALYLCASSLVRGREAFFGQGTRLTVV.

This clone has a handful of counts. The chain has TRBV4-2 and TRBJ1-1; 7 bases are a match to TRBD1. The ends lost 5 bases at V and 1 base at J; junction bases unmatched: 7. Germline V gene lookup returns CDR1 LGHNA and CDR2 YNFKEQ. This CDR3 has 15 amino acids. The DNA for the CDR3 is TGTGCCAGCAGCTCCCAACAGGGGTCGAACACTGAAGCTTTCTTT. It translates to CASSSQQGSNTEAFF.

This clone was observed a handful of times. CDR3 DNA sequence: TGTGCCAGCAGCCCCCTAGCTAACTATGGCTACACCTTC. It yields the protein CASSPLANYGYTF. The gene calls are TRBV5-4 and TRBJ1-2; no firm D call. The CDR3 has 13 amino acids. Germline CDR1 and CDR2: SGHNT and YYREEE (reference sequence). Trimming removed 4 bases at V and 0 bases at J, with 7 bases between.

The chain recombines TRBV19 with TRBJ2-1, with 9 bases matching TRBD2. The CDR3 runs to 16 residues. The ends lost 7 bases at V and 7 bases at J; junction bases unmatched: 14. Germline CDR1 LNHDA, CDR2 SQIVND (reference sequence). Here the CDR3 reads CASTVVGGRERNEQFF. The CDR3 bases are TGTGCCAGTACCGTAGTGGGCGGGAGGGAAAGAAATGAGCAGTTCTTC.

This clone came up a few times. This chain's CDR3 is CASSPTGTESYGYTF. CDR3 bases: TGTGCCAGCAGTCCCACCGGGACAGAGAGCTATGGCTACACCTTC. The chain carries TRBV28 and TRBJ1-2; TRBD1 aligns across 7 bases. Trimming removed 5 bases from V and 4 bases from J; junction bases left unmatched: 10. The germline V gene has CDR1 MDHEN and CDR2 SYDVKM. The CDR3 has 15 amino acids.

This clone was observed once. The chain carries TRBV18 and TRBJ1-3; 7 bases align to TRBD1. The CDR3 runs 16 residues. The V gene end was trimmed by 3 bases and the J gene end by 2 bases; junction bases not matched to a gene: 7. Germline CDR1 reads KGHSH; CDR2 reads LQKENI. The CDR3 reads CASSPITQGTGNTIYF. In DNA form, the CDR3 reads TGTGCCAGCTCACCTATCACACAGGGGACTGGAAACACCATATATTTT.

The chain couples TRBV5-4 to TRBJ2-3; TRBD2 is a possible D gene (6 bases). V lost 5 bases and J lost 8, with 9 bases in between. The CDR3 spans 11 residues. The V gene's germline CDR1 is SGHNT and CDR2 YYREEE (reference sequence). The CDR3 DNA reads TGTGCCAGCAGTTCGCGGGGTACGCAGTATTTT. It is translated as CASSSRGTQYF.

The chain is built from TRBV24-1 and TRBJ2-1; D is uncertain. The CDR3 covers 12 residues. V was shortened by 4 bases and J by 6 bases, with 6 bases between the two germline ends. Germline-derived CDR1 and CDR2 are KGHDR and SFDVKD. In DNA form, the CDR3 reads TGTGCCACCAGTGAACAGAGCAATGAGCAGTTCTTC. This gives the protein CATSEQSNEQFF.

This sequence joins TRBV27 and TRBJ2-1, with D possibly being TRBD1 (5 bases). The CDR3 spans 16 residues. Germline V gives CDR1 MNHEY, CDR2 SMNVEV (reference sequence). V gave up 5 bases and J gave up 10 bases, with 24 bases separating them. For the CDR3, the DNA is TGTGCCAGCAGTGCCAGCCCCGGGCAGGGAATGTGGGAGCAGTTCTTC. Amino acids: CASSASPGQGMWEQFF.

V is TRBV6-2 or TRBV6-3 and J is TRBJ1-6; 10 nucleotides line up with TRBD1. Trimming cost V 5 bases and J 9 bases; bases outside gene matches: 4. Germline assignment: CDR1 MNHEY and CDR2 SVGEGT. CDR3 length: 14 residues. As DNA, the CDR3 is TGTGCCAGCAGTGACGGACAGGGGGTTTCACCCCTCCACTTT. Translating gives CASSDGQGVSPLHF.

The chain carries TRBV28 and TRBJ2-4; TRBD1 aligns across 7 bases. The CDR3 loop spans 17 amino acids. Germline CDR1 reads MDHEN; CDR2 reads SYDVKM. J gave up 5 bases and V 4 bases, and 14 bases lay outside the gene matches. The CDR3 sequence: CASSSQGVRSRENIQYF. The DNA for the CDR3 is TGTGCCAGCAGTTCTCAGGGGGTACGTAGCCGAGAAAACATTCAGTACTTC. The entire variable domain, with the rest obtained from reference TRBV28 and TRBJ2-4, is as follows: DVKVTQSSRYLVKRTGEKVFLECVQDMDHENMFWYRQDPGLGLRLIYFSYDVKMKEKGDIPEGYSVSREKKERFSLILESASTNQTSMYLCASSSQGVRSRENIQYFGAGTRLSVL.

V gene TRBV5-1 combines with J gene TRBJ2-1, with D hard to call. Trimming removed 0 bases at V and 0 bases at J, with 7 bases between. Germline V lookup: CDR1 SGHRS, CDR2 YFSETQ. The length of the CDR3 is 15 residues. Here the CDR3 DNA reads TGCGCCAGCAGCTTGGGTCAGATCTCCTACAATGAGCAGTTCTTC. Protein: CASSLGQISYNEQFF.